This T cell receptor (beta chain) is drawn from a study of cytomegalovirus exposure and HLA in healthy donors. About the research overall: Most genotyped donors, about four fifths of about 400, had Caucasian-associated genetic ancestry.

Healthy donors of bone marrow made up the group. Primers included in the PCR were 60 Vbeta and 13 Jbeta primers. This table comes from immunoSEQ multiplex PCR, and its TCRdb copy is limited to in-frame clones, with some not included. The repertoire holds 150,000 to 200,000 clones, with roughly 80% as singletons. The clonotype comes from a boy younger than 18 in good health and CMV-seronegative. The specimen was PBMCs.

The CDR3 loop is CASSPGTSSSDTQYF. Written as DNA, the CDR3 is TGTGCCAGCAGTCCCGGGACTAGCAGCTCAGATACGCAGTATTTT. This rearrangement joins TRBV28 to TRBJ2-3; TRBD2 matches at 9 bases. CDR3 length: 15 residues. With 5 bases clipped from V and 4 bases from J, the junction kept 7 bases outside the gene matches. Germline lookup yields CDR1 MDHEN and CDR2 SYDVKM.